This TCR beta chain was sequenced during a study of T cell responses to AZD1222 COVID-19 vaccine (dated by TCRdb to the early 2020s). Some background on the complete study: AZD1222 recipients whose second dose came at about 4 weeks and those whose second dose came at about 12 weeks were combined into one group, since spike-specific TCR depth and breadth did not differ between the two schedules. A total of 233 trial participants underwent TCR sequencing, of whom some 200 had received two doses of AZD1222 and roughly 26 had received two doses of the MenACWY control vaccine. Trial participants were enrolled by age into 18-55, 56-69 and 70-plus year subgroups, with approximately 150, 30 and 60 TCR-sequenced participants respectively.

The CDR3 regions of human TCRbeta chains were analyzed by immunosequencing. Processing in the source paper ran as follows. TCRs in the repertoires were matched against a reference library of SARS-CoV-2-specific TCRs that had been generated with the MIRA antigen-specificity platform. Breadth meant the fraction of unique TCRs that were SARS-CoV-2-associated, whereas depth meant the fraction of total T cells that were SARS-CoV-2-associated. Using the MIRA data, each spike-specific TCR was mapped to the spike region that the TCR reacts to and placed in a CD4 or CD8 class. Log10-transformed breadth and depth values were compared by one-way ANOVA with Sidak's multiple comparisons tests. The source is immuneACCESS, and TCRdb retained only in-frame sequences with V and J called. Part of the clones is not carried over; for the studies checked, unresolved V genes explain less than half of this, and the remainder is unexplained. V and J calls and clone size are copied from that table; D and trimming were computed from the DNA. The sample data list over 130,000 clones, and about 95% of these were observed just once. The top ten hold roughly 1.3% of the sample.

The time point label here, explained by the study, means: baseline before first vaccination. The vaccinee samples were drawn from two UK trials, COV001 and COV002, one of which was a single-blind randomized controlled phase 2/3 trial testing AZD1222 (ChAdOx1 nCoV-19) in healthy adults. Trial participant PBMC samples were collected at day 0 and day 28 after the second dose for TCRbeta chain sequencing. Sequences LNHNV (CDR1) and YYDKDF (CDR2) are obtained from the germline V gene (reference sequence). Relative to germline, V is 1 base shorter and J is 6 bases shorter, with 4 bases between their ends. From the cysteine through the phenylalanine, the CDR3 covers 12 amino acids. CDR3 DNA only is kept here, 36 bases in frame from base 1. Concerning this clone itself: Its antigen is currently not known. No much larger clone is present one base from it, and per-base qualities are unavailable.

The investigation overall reported the following: Vaccine-associated CD4 TCRs spanned the whole spike protein, with dominant responses in regions 160-218 and 743-854. Because no day 14 peak-response samples were available, the repertoires could be characterized only after the peak T cell response. Conclusions about previously exposed vaccinees are limited, since just five or six AZD1222 recipients were seropositive for SARS-CoV-2 at baseline. Participants were mostly white British, with more females than males. The authors suggested clonal diversity may have been underestimated. The 56-69-year group was small, and its depth increase did not reach significance, likely because of low power. Nearly half of unique spike-specific TCRs reportedly recognized epitopes outside regions mutated in the B.1.351 and B.1.1.7 variants. After two AZD1222 doses, both the breadth and the depth of spike-specific TCRs were significantly higher than at day 0 and than in MenACWY recipients.

The sequences come from peripheral blood, collected on day 0 of AZD1222 vaccination. The sequence joins TRBV15 to TRBJ1-5, with the identity of the D gene unclear. The receptor comes from an adult in good health. This receptor has the CDR3 CATSRAGQPQHF. The bases read TGTGCCACCAGCAGAGCGGGTCAGCCCCAGCATTTT.